Following are 32 T cell receptor beta chains from one sample sequenced in a study of technical replicates of blood from several donors (dated by TCRdb to about 2017). The library was built by means of the immunoSEQ multiplex PCR assay. TCRdb took over this immuneACCESS table, retaining in-frame rearrangements with V and J assigned. Such tables are incomplete; in checked studies, under half of the missing clones stem from an unresolved V gene, and the remainder is unexplained. Present in this sample are 80,000 or so clones, about 98% of which were seen just once. The top ten clones comprise 0.15% of the sample. Sequencing was carried out using T cells isolated from PBMCs. The receptors were gathered from a human donor in good health.

This rearrangement joins TRBV29-1 to TRBJ2-1; possibly TRBD1 for D (5 bases). The CDR3 extends over 14 amino acids. From germline, CDR1 is SQVTM and CDR2 ANQGSEA. Trimming shortened V by 7 bases and J by 1 base, and 14 bases separated the two germline ends. CDR3 DNA: TGCAGCGGCTTGCAGGGTTTTTCCTACAATGAGCAGTTCTTC. This gives the protein CSGLQGFSYNEQFF.

The V and J genes are TRBV7-2 and TRBJ2-5, with 7 bases fitting TRBD1. Germline V gene sequence: CDR1 SGHTA, CDR2 FQGNSA. The CDR3 spans 14 residues. J lost 4 bases, V lost 5 bases, and 7 bases had no gene match. CDR3 nucleotide sequence: TGTGCCAGCAGCCCAACGACAGGGTTAGAGACCCAGTACTTC. Translated: CASSPTTGLETQYF.

The chain links TRBV23-1 to TRBJ1-5, with unresolved D. TRBV23-1 carries the ORF label, with uncertain function. The CDR3 consists of 14 residues. The germline V and J ends were trimmed by 7 bases and 4 bases, with 14 bases remaining between them. The CDR3 sequence: CASTPGPGNQPQHF. The CDR3 region has the DNA TGCGCCAGCACCCCAGGTCCCGGAAATCAGCCCCAGCATTTT.

The chain recombines TRBV7-2 with TRBJ2-5, with D tentatively TRBD1 (6 bases). The CDR3 length is 13 residues. Germline V gene data show CDR1 as SGHTA and CDR2 as FQGNSA. Trimming took off 4 bases at V and 5 bases at J, with 11 bases between the two ends. The CDR3 loop reads CASSSGAWETQYF. CDR3 DNA: TGTGCCAGCAGCTCAGGGGCTTGGGAGACCCAGTACTTC.

This clone occurred once. The chain uses TRBV28 and TRBJ2-7, with TRBD2 identical over 7 bases. The CDR3 covers 15 residues. The V gene's germline CDR1 is MDHEN and CDR2 SYDVKM. The V gene end was trimmed by 3 bases and the J gene end by 1 base; junction bases not matched to a gene: 6. In nucleotides, the CDR3 is TGTGCCAGCAGTTTCGGCGGGAGCGGGTCCTACGAGCAGTACTTC. Protein sequence: CASSFGGSGSYEQYF.

The chain uses TRBV15 and TRBJ2-3; D remains ambiguous. Germline loops: CDR1 LNHNV, CDR2 YYDKDF (reference sequence). Trimming took off 7 bases at V and 4 bases at J, with 12 bases between the two ends. The CDR3 loop spans 13 amino acids. The CDR3 is CATMESEADTQYF. CDR3 nucleotides: TGTGCCACCATGGAATCAGAGGCAGATACGCAGTATTTT.

This sequence joins TRBV11-3 and TRBJ1-1; D might be TRBD1 (6 bases). The CDR3 is 16 amino acids. Trimming cost V 1 base and J 0 bases, with 12 bases left between them. CDR1 is SGHNT, CDR2 YENEEA, per germline. CDR3 DNA: TGTGCCAGCAGCTTAGCCGGGACAAACCTGAACACTGAAGCTTTCTTT. As protein: CASSLAGTNLNTEAFF.

This chain connects TRBV28 to TRBJ2-6, with 7 bases aligning to TRBD1. The CDR3 is 17 amino acids. The junction had 10 bases not matched to a gene; V was cut back by 6 bases and J by 2 bases. The germline CDR1 and CDR2 sequences are MDHEN and SYDVKM. The CDR3 loop is CASRVGGGPPGANVLTF. The CDR3 DNA is TGTGCCAGCAGAGTAGGGGGCGGTCCCCCTGGGGCCAACGTCCTGACTTTC.

The chain joins TRBV27 to TRBJ1-6, with TRBD1 identical over 7 bases. The CDR3 spans 16 residues. Trimming at V came to 6 bases and at J to 8 bases, leaving 13 bases not matched to a gene. Looked up from germline, CDR1 is MNHEY and CDR2 is SMNVEV (reference sequence). The CDR3 DNA reads as TGTGCCAGCAGGTGGGGGGCAAACAGGGGTGATTCACCCCTCCACTTT. Its protein product is CASRWGANRGDSPLHF.

The rearrangement uses TRBV19 and TRBJ2-3, with 11 bases matching TRBD2. With V trimmed by 5 bases and J by 6 bases, 13 bases remained unmatched. Germline CDR1 LNHDA, CDR2 SQIVND (reference sequence). The CDR3 totals 17 residues. This chain's CDR3 is CASSPPGLAVERDTQYF. The CDR3 DNA reads TGTGCCAGTAGTCCCCCGGGACTAGCGGTTGAGCGGGATACGCAGTATTTT.

The chain joins TRBV29-1 to TRBJ2-5, with D hard to call. Germline V gene sequence: CDR1 SQVTM, CDR2 ANQGSEA. This CDR3 contains 11 residues. The V and J ends lost 5 bases and 0 bases respectively, with 4 bases between them. Here the CDR3 reads CSVSYQETQYF. The CDR3 DNA follows: TGCAGCGTTTCATACCAAGAGACCCAGTACTTC.

J is TRBJ1-2 and V is TRBV11-2; maybe TRBD1 (5 bases). V was shortened by 8 bases and J by 5 bases, with 15 bases between the two germline ends. This CDR3 contains 13 residues. The germline V gene has CDR1 SGHAT and CDR2 FQNNGV. The CDR3 DNA is TGTGCCAGCGGGGGAGGCAATTGGTATGGCTACACCTTC. This encodes CASGGGNWYGYTF.

This clone occurred once. The chain joins TRBV19 to TRBJ1-6, with D possibly matching TRBD1 (6 bases). Germline V CDR1 and CDR2: LNHDA, SQIVND (reference sequence). The CDR3 totals 13 residues. With 5 bases removed from V and 12 bases from J, the gap between germline ends came to 14 bases. In nucleotides, the CDR3 is TGTGCCAGTAGTTTGCAGGGGCCTCGACCCCTCCACTTT. As protein: CASSLQGPRPLHF.

The chain links TRBV4-1 to TRBJ1-1, with D perhaps matching TRBD1 (5 bases). The CDR3 has 15 amino acids. Trimming removed 8 bases at V and 1 base at J, with 17 bases between. The germline V gene has CDR1 MGHRA and CDR2 YSYEKL. CDR3 loop: CASATAPNGNTEAFF. In nucleotides, the CDR3 is TGCGCCAGCGCGACAGCCCCCAATGGGAACACTGAAGCTTTCTTT.

The chain joins TRBV18 to TRBJ2-1; 8 nucleotides agree with TRBD2. The germline gives CDR1 KGHSH, CDR2 LQKENI. The V gene end was trimmed by 2 bases and the J gene end by 0 bases; junction bases not matched to a gene: 9. The CDR3 is 18 amino acids. The CDR3 nucleotides are TGTGCCAGCTCACCATCTACTAGCGGTGGAAGCTCCTACAATGAGCAGTTCTTC. Translating it yields CASSPSTSGGSSYNEQFF.

The rearrangement links TRBV5-4 to TRBJ2-5; 7 bases fit TRBD2. Trimming at V came to 1 base and at J to 5 bases, leaving 11 bases not matched to a gene. The CDR3 sequence is 16 residues long. Looked up from germline, CDR1 is SGHNT and CDR2 is YYREEE (reference sequence). This CDR3 is CASSLFLGTTMETQYF. The CDR3 DNA reads as TGTGCCAGCAGCTTGTTCCTCGGGACTACGATGGAGACCCAGTACTTC. The entire variable domain, with the rest obtained from reference TRBV5-4 and TRBJ2-5, is as follows: ETGVTQSPTHLIKTRGQQVTLRCSSQSGHNTVSWYQQALGQGPQFIFQYYREEENGRGNFPPRFSGLQFPNYSSELNVNALELDDSALYLCASSLFLGTTMETQYFGPGTRLLVL.

The J gene is TRBJ1-1, the V gene TRBV7-3; TRBD1 is a possible D gene (6 bases). The CDR3 runs to 15 residues. Trimming stripped 5 bases from V and 4 bases from J, with 17 bases between. CDR1 SGHTA and CDR2 FQGTGA come from the germline V gene. The CDR3 DNA follows: TGTGCCAGCAGCATTAAAACAGGGTCGGTCACTGAAGCTTTCTTT. It is translated as CASSIKTGSVTEAFF.

This chain links TRBV10-1 with TRBJ1-2, with 8 bases matching TRBD1. CDR3 length equals 13 residues. V lost 0 bases to trimming and J lost 8 bases; unmatched junction nucleotides: 2. Germline lookup yields CDR1 WNHNN and CDR2 SYGVQD (reference sequence). CDR3: CASSESTGVGYTF. The CDR3, as DNA: TGCGCCAGCAGTGAGTCGACAGGGGTCGGCTACACCTTC.

J is TRBJ1-1 and V is TRBV10-2; a weak D match, TRBD1 (5 bases). The CDR3 length is 14 residues. Trimming pared 5 bases from V and 6 bases from J, leaving 16 bases between. Per the germline V gene, CDR1 is WSHSY and CDR2 is SAAADI. CDR3 loop: CASSPDRGAAEAFF. For the CDR3, the DNA is TGCGCCAGCAGTCCGGACCGTGGGGCGGCTGAAGCTTTCTTT.

The rearrangement joins TRBV6-1 to TRBJ2-4; possible D gene TRBD2, 5 bases. This CDR3 region has 17 residues. V was clipped by 3 bases and J by 0 bases, with 15 bases between them. Germline values: CDR1 MNHNS, CDR2 SASEGT. CDR3 bases: TGTGCCAGCAGTGATCGACCAGGAGGACTAGCCAAAAACATTCAGTACTTC. This codes for CASSDRPGGLAKNIQYF.

This chain uses TRBV2 with TRBJ2-7; 8 bases line up with TRBD2. Germline CDR1 and CDR2: SNHLY and FYNNEI. Trimming at V came to 8 bases and at J to 6 bases, leaving 12 bases not matched to a gene. The CDR3 loop spans 14 amino acids. The CDR3 bases are TGTGCCAGCGTCACAGCGGGAGAAGGGGGCGAGCAGTACTTC. Translation gives CASVTAGEGGEQYF.

The chain is built from TRBV15 and TRBJ2-3; D is unclear. The CDR3 contains 12 residues. Trimming cost V 2 bases and J 5 bases, with 5 bases left between them. Germline V gene sequence: CDR1 LNHNV, CDR2 YYDKDF (reference sequence). DNA of the CDR3: TGTGCCACCAGCAGATTCCAAGATACGCAGTATTTT. This translates into CATSRFQDTQYF. Using reference TRBV15 and TRBJ2-3 for the parts outside the CDR3, the full variable domain is DAMVIQNPRYQVTQFGKPVTLSCSQTLNHNVMYWYQQKSSQAPKLLFHYYDKDFNNEADTPDNFQSRRPNTSFCFLDIRSPGLGDTAMYLCATSRFQDTQYFGPGTRLTVL.

This clone has just one count. This chain connects TRBV5-4 to TRBJ2-1; 10 positions agree with TRBD2. This CDR3 has 17 residues. Germline V gives CDR1 SGHNT, CDR2 YYREEE (reference sequence). V shed 0 bases, J shed 1 base, and the junction held 4 bases outside the gene matches. The CDR3 nucleotides are TGTGCCAGCAGCTTGGTAAGCGGGAGGGGGTCCTACAATGAGCAGTTCTTC. Amino acids: CASSLVSGRGSYNEQFF.

V and J are TRBV10-3 and TRBJ2-1, with 11 bases fitting TRBD2. The CDR3 spans 16 residues. V was clipped by 6 bases and J by 7 bases; unmatched bases: 11. In germline, CDR1 is ENHRY, CDR2 SYGVKD. The DNA of the CDR3 is TGTGCCATCAGGACGGCGGTAGCGGGGGGGTGGAATGAGCAGTTCTTC. It translates to CAIRTAVAGGWNEQFF.

V is TRBV29-1 and J is TRBJ2-6; 7 nucleotides match TRBD1. There are 14 residues in the CDR3. Germline values: CDR1 SQVTM, CDR2 ANQGSEA. V lost 5 bases, J lost 2 bases, and 3 bases stayed unmatched. The CDR3, as DNA: TGCAGCGTTCTCAGGGGGACTGGGGCCAACGTCCTGACTTTC. This gives the protein CSVLRGTGANVLTF.

The chain couples TRBV5-4 to TRBJ2-5; 9 bases align to TRBD1. Matching the DNA end better, TRBJ2-7 makes the J call doubtful. This CDR3 is 15 amino acids long. Germline lookup yields CDR1 SGHNT and CDR2 YYREEE (reference sequence). CDR3 residues: CASSPGTGFSYEQYF. CDR3 in DNA: TGTGCCAGCAGCCCCGGGACAGGGTTTTCCTACGAGCAGTACTTC.

The chain links TRBV10-3 to TRBJ2-1; D gene uncertain. This CDR3 has 14 residues. V lost 5 bases to trimming and J lost 5 bases, with 13 bases between them. Germline CDR1 is ENHRY and CDR2 is SYGVKD. The CDR3 here is CAISSTTENNEQFF. Written as DNA, the CDR3 is TGTGCCATCAGTTCTACGACTGAAAACAATGAGCAGTTCTTC.

This chain links TRBV9 with TRBJ2-2, with no clear D. CDR3 length equals 11 residues. Looked up from germline, CDR1 is SGDLS and CDR2 is YYNGEE. The ends were cut back, 8 bases at V and 3 bases at J, with 5 bases in the middle. CDR3 coding DNA: TGTGCCAGTGGAGACACCGGGGAGCTGTTTTTT. Its translation is CASGDTGELFF.

The rearrangement links TRBV12-5 to TRBJ2-7, with D possibly being TRBD2 (7 bases). This CDR3 comprises 20 residues. V dropped 2 bases and J dropped 3 bases, with 29 bases sitting between them. Looked up from germline, CDR1 is LGHNT and CDR2 is FRNRAP. Here the CDR3 reads CASGLTIRGGAQALIYEQYF. The CDR3, as DNA: TGTGCTAGTGGTTTGACGATTAGGGGGGGGGCCCAGGCACTTATCTACGAGCAGTACTTC.

The rearrangement joins TRBV11-2 to TRBJ2-7, with 14 nucleotides matching TRBD2. V lost 0 bases, J lost 4 bases, and 5 bases stayed unmatched. The CDR3 sequence is 17 residues long. Germline CDR1 is SGHAT and CDR2 is FQNNGV. The CDR3 is CASSLEGLAGDKYEQYF. The CDR3 nucleotides read TGTGCCAGCAGCTTAGAGGGACTAGCGGGAGATAAGTACGAGCAGTACTTC.

As DNA, the CDR3 is TGTGCCAGCAGTAGTCGACAGGGAGATACCGGGGAGCTGTTTTTT. As protein: CASSSRQGDTGELFF. V is TRBV6-1 and J is TRBJ2-2; 7 positions match TRBD1. J gave up 5 bases and V 5 bases, and 8 bases lay outside the gene matches. This CDR3 is 15 amino acids long. Germline assignment: CDR1 MNHNS and CDR2 SASEGT.

This chain joins TRBV5-4 and TRBJ1-1; D gene uncertain. Germline CDR1 is SGHNT and CDR2 is YYREEE (reference sequence). Trimming removed 0 bases at V and 3 bases at J, with 15 bases between. The CDR3 totals 16 residues. This CDR3 is CASSLGGGDRYTEAFF. CDR3 nucleotide sequence: TGTGCCAGCAGCTTGGGGGGAGGAGATAGGTACACTGAAGCTTTCTTT.